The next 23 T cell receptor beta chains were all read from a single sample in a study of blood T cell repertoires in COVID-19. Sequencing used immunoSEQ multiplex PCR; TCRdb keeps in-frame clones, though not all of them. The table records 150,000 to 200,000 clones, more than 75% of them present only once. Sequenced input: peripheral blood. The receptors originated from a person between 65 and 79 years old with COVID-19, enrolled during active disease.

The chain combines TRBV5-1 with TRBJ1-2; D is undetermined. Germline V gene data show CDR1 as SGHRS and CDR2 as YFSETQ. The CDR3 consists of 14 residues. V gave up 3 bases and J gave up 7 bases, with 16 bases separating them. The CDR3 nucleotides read TGCGCCAGCAGCTCCGGGGTCAGAACGGTTGGCTACACCTTC. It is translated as CASSSGVRTVGYTF.

The CDR3 nucleotides read TGTGCCAGTAGTATCAGTCGGGTTAGATCCTACGAGCAGTACTTC. Amino acids: CASSISRVRSYEQYF. The V and J genes are TRBV19 and TRBJ2-7; D is undetermined. From germline, CDR1 is LNHDA and CDR2 SQIVND (reference sequence). The CDR3 consists of 15 residues. The V end lost 3 bases, the J end lost 1 base, and 13 bases lay between the germline ends.

In DNA form, the CDR3 reads TGTGCCAGCAGCTGGGACAGGCCCGAGGAGCAGTACTTC. It codes for CASSWDRPEEQYF. The chain links TRBV5-6 to TRBJ2-7; TRBD1 aligns across 8 bases. Germline V gene lookup returns CDR1 SGHDT and CDR2 YYEEEE. The CDR3 runs 13 residues. V was clipped by 3 bases and J by 7 bases; unmatched bases: 6.

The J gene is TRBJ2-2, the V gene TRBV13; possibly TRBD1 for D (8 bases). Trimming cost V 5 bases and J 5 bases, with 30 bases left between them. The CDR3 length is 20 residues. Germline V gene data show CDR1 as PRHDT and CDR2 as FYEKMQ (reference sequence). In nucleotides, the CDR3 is TGTGCCAGCAGCCCGAGGGACTTTCAGGCTACAGGGGGGGCAACCGGGGAGCTGTTTTTT. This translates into CASSPRDFQATGGATGELFF. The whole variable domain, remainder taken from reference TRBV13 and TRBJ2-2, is AAGVIQSPRHLIKEKRETATLKCYPIPRHDTVYWYQQGPGQDPQFLISFYEKMQSDKGSIPDRFSAQQFSDYHSELNMSSLELGDSALYFCASSPRDFQATGGATGELFFGEGSRLTVL.

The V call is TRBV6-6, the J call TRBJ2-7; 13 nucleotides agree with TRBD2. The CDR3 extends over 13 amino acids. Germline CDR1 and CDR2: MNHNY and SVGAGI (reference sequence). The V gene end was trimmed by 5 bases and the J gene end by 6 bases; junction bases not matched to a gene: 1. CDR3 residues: CASSGLAGVEQYF. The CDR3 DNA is TGTGCCAGCAGTGGACTAGCGGGAGTCGAGCAGTACTTC.

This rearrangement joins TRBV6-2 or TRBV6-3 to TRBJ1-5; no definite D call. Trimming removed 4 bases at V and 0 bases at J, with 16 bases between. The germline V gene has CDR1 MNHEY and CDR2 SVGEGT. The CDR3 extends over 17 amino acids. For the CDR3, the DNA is TGTGCCAGCAGTTTCGACGGTGGAGGGATTAGCAATCAGCCCCAGCATTTT. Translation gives CASSFDGGGISNQPQHF.

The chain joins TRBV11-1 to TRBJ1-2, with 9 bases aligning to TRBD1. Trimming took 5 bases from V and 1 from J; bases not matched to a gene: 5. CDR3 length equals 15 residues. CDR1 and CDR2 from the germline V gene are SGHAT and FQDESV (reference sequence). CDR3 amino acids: CASSVSTGGNYGYTF. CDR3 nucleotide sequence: TGTGCCAGCAGCGTATCGACAGGGGGTAACTATGGCTACACCTTC.

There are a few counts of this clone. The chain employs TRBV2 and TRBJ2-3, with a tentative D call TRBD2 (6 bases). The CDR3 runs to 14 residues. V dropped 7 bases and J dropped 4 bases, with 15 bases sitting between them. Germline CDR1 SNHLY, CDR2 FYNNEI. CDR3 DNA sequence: TGTGCCAGCACGATGCGGTGGGGGGCAGATACGCAGTATTTT. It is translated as CASTMRWGADTQYF.

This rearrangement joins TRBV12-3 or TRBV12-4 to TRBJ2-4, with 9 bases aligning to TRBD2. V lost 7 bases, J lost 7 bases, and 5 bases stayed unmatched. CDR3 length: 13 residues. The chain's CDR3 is CASNSGSRNIQYF. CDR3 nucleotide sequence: TGTGCCAGCAATAGCGGGAGTAGGAACATTCAGTACTTC.

The CDR3 sequence is CASSGQTTGNEQFF. In DNA, the CDR3 is TGTGCCAGCAGCGGACAAACGACAGGGAATGAGCAGTTCTTC. The chain links TRBV7-3 to TRBJ2-1, with TRBD1 matching 7 bases. V was pared by 5 bases and J by 7 bases, with 8 bases of the junction left unmatched. Germline CDR1 reads SGHTA; CDR2 reads FQGTGA. This CDR3 is 14 amino acids long. The full variable domain, rest sourced from reference TRBV7-3 and TRBJ2-1, is GAGVSQTPSNKVTEKGKYVELRCDPISGHTALYWYRQSLGQGPEFLIYFQGTGAADDSGLPNDRFFAVRPEGSVSTLKIQRTERGDSAVYLCASSGQTTGNEQFFGPGTRLTVL.

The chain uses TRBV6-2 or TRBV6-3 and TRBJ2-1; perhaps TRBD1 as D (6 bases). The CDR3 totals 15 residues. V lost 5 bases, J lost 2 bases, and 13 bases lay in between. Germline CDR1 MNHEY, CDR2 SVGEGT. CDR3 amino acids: CASSPGTNTYNEQFF. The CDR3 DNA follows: TGTGCCAGCAGTCCCGGGACAAATACCTACAATGAGCAGTTCTTC.

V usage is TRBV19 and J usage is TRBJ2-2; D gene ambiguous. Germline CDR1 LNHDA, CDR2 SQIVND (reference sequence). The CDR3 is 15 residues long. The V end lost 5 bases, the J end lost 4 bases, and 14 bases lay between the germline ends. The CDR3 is CASSSPRMGTGELFF. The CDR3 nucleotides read TGTGCCAGTAGTTCGCCTAGAATGGGCACCGGGGAGCTGTTTTTT.

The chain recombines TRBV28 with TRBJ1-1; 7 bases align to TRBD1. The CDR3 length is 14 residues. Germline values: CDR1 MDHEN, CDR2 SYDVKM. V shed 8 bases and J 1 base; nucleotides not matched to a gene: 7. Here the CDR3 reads CASGGDRPNTEAFF. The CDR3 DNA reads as TGTGCCAGCGGTGGGGACAGACCGAACACTGAAGCTTTCTTT.

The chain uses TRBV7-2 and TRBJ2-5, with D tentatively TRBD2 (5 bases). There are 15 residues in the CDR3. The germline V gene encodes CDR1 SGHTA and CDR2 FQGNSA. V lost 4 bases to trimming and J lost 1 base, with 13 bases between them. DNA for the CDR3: TGTGCCAGCAGCTCCTTTACGGGGTCCCAAGAGACCCAGTACTTC. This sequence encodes CASSSFTGSQETQYF.

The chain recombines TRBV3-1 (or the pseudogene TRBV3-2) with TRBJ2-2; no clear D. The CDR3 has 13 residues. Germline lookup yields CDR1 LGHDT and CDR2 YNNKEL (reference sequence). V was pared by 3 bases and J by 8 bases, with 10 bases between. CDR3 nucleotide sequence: TGTGCCAGCAGCCACTCTCAGGTTGGGGAGCTGTTTTTT. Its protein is CASSHSQVGELFF.

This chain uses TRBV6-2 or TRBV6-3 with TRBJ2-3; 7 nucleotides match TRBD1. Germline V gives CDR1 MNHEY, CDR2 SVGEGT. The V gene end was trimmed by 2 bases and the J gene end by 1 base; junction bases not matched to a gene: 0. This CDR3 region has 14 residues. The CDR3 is CASSYGTGTDTQYF. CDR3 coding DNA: TGTGCCAGCAGTTACGGGACAGGCACAGATACGCAGTATTTT.

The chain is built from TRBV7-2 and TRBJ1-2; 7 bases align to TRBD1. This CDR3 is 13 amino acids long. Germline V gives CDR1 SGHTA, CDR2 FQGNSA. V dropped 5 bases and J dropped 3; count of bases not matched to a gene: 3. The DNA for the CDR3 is TGTGCCAGCAGCCGCGGGACAGACTATGGCTACACCTTC. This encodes CASSRGTDYGYTF.

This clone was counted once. The CDR3 coding sequence is TGTGCCAGCAGTTACCAGACCGGAGGCAACACTGAAGCTTTCTTT. Translating it yields CASSYQTGGNTEAFF. This chain links TRBV6-6 with TRBJ1-1; D uncertain. Trimming removed 2 bases from V and 2 bases from J, with 12 bases in between. The CDR3 spans 15 residues. Germline V gives CDR1 MNHNY, CDR2 SVGAGI (reference sequence).

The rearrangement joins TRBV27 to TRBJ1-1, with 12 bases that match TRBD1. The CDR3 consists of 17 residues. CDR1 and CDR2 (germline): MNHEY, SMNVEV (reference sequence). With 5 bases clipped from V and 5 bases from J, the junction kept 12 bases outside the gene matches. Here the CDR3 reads CASSTTAGTGGRTEAFF. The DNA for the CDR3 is TGTGCCAGCAGTACGACAGCCGGGACAGGGGGCCGGACTGAAGCTTTCTTT.

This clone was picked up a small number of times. The CDR3, as DNA: TGTGCCACCAGGACAGGGGGCTCCTACAATGAGCAGTTCTTC. Amino acids: CATRTGGSYNEQFF. The V and J genes are TRBV15 and TRBJ2-1; TRBD1 aligns across 9 bases. Trimming removed 6 bases from V and 0 bases from J; junction bases left unmatched: 0. The CDR3 has 14 residues. CDR1 and CDR2 from the germline V gene are LNHNV and YYDKDF (reference sequence).

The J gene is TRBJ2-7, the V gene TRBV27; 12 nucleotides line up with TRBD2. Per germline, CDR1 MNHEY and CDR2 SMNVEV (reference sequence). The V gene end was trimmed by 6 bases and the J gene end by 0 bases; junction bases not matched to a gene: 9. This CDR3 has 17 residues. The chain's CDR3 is CASSVASGGDSSYEQYF. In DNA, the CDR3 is TGTGCCAGCAGCGTGGCTAGCGGGGGGGACAGCTCCTACGAGCAGTACTTC.

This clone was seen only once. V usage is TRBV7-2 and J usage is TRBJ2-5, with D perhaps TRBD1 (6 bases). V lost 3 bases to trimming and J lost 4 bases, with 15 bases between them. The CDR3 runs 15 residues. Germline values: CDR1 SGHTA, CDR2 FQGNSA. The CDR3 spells CASSFDRGRLETQYF. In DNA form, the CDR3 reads TGTGCCAGCAGCTTCGATAGGGGGAGACTAGAGACCCAGTACTTC.

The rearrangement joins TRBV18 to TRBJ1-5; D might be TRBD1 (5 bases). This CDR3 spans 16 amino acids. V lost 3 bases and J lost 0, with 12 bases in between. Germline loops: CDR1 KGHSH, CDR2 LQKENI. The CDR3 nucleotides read TGTGCCAGCTCACCCCCCGCGGACATTAGCAATCAGCCCCAGCATTTT. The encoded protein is CASSPPADISNQPQHF.